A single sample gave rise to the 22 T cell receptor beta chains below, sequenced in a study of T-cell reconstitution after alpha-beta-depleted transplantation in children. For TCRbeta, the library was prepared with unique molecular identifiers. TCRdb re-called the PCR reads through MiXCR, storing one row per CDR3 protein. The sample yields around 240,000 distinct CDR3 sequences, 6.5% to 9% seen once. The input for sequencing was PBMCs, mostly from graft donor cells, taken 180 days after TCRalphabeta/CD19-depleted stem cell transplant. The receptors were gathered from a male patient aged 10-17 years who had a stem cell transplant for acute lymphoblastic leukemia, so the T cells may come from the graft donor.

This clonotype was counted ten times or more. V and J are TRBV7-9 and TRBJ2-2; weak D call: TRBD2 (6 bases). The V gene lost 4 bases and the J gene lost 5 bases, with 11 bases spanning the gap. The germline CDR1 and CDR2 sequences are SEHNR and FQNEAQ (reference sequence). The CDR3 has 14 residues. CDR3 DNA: TGTGCCAGCAGCTCCTGGGGGAGGACCGGGGAGCTGTTTTTT. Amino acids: CASSSWGRTGELFF.

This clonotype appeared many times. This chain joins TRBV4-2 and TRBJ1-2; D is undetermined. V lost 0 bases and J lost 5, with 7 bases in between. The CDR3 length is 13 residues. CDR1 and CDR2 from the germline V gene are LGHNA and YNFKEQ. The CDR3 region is CASSQDLVYGYTF. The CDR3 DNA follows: TGTGCCAGCAGCCAAGATCTCGTATATGGCTACACCTTC.

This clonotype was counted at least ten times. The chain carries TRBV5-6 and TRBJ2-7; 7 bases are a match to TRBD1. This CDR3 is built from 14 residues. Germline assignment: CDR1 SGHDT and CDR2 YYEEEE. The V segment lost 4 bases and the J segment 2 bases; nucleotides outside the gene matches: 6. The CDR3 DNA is TGTGCCAGCAGCGGCTGGGACAGAACCTACGAGCAGTACTTC. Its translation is CASSGWDRTYEQYF.

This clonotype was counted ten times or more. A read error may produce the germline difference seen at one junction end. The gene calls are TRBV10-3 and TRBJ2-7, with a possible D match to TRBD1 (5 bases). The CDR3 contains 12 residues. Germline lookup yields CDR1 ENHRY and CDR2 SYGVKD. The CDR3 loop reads CAISESSQGYHF. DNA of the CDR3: TGTGCCATCAGTGAGTCTAGCCAGGGATATCACTTC.

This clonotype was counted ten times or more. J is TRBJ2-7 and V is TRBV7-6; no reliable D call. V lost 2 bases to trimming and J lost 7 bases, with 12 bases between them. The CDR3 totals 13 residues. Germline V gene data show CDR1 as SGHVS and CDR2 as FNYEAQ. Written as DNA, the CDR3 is TGTGCCAGCAGCTTAAGACCGTTAGGGGAGCAGTACTTC. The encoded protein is CASSLRPLGEQYF.

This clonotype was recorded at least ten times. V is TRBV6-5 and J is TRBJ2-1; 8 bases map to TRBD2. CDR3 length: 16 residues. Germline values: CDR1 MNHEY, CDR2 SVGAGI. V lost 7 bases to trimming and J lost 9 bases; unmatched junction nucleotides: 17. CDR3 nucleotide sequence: TGTGCCAGCATGGGGCGCAACGGGAGGGCCGGGGTTGAGCAGTTCTTC. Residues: CASMGRNGRAGVEQFF.

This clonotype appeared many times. The CDR3 sequence is CATSGDREIQIQKLFF. In DNA form, the CDR3 reads TGTGCCACCAGCGGGGACAGGGAAATCCAAATTCAAAAACTGTTTTTT. V is TRBV15 and J is TRBJ1-4, with 9 bases fitting TRBD1. The V gene's germline CDR1 is LNHNV and CDR2 YYDKDF (reference sequence). This CDR3 spans 16 amino acids. With 5 bases clipped from V and 9 bases from J, the junction kept 13 bases outside the gene matches. Full variable domain (remainder filled in from reference TRBV15 and TRBJ1-4): DAMVIQNPRYQVTQFGKPVTLSCSQTLNHNVMYWYQQKSSQAPKLLFHYYDKDFNNEADTPDNFQSRRPNTSFCFLDIRSPGLGDTAMYLCATSGDREIQIQKLFFGSGTQLSVL.

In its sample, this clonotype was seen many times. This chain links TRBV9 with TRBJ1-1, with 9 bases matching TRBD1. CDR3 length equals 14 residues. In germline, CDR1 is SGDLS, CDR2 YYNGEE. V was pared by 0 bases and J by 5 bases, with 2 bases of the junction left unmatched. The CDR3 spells CASSVGGTGTEAFF. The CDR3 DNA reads TGTGCCAGCAGCGTAGGAGGGACAGGGACTGAAGCTTTCTTT.

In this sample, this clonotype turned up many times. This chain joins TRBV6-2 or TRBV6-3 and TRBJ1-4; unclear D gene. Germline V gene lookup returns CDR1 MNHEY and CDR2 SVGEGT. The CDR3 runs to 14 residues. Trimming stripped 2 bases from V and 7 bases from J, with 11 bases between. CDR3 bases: TGTGCCAGCAGTTACGCTGAAACCCGTGAAAAACTGTTTTTT. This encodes CASSYAETREKLFF.

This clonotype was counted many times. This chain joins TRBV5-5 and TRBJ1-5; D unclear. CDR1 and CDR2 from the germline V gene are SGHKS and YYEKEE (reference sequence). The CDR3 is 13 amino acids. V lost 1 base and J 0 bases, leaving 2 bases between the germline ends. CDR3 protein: CASSLISNQPQHF. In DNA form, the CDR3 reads TGTGCCAGCAGCTTGATTAGCAATCAGCCCCAGCATTTT.

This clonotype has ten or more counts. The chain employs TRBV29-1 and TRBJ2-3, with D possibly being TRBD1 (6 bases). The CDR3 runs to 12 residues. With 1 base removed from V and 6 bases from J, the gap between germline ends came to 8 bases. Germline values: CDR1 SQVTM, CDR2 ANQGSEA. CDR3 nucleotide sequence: TGCAGCGTTGAAGGGGGGCTGGATACGCAGTATTTT. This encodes CSVEGGLDTQYF.

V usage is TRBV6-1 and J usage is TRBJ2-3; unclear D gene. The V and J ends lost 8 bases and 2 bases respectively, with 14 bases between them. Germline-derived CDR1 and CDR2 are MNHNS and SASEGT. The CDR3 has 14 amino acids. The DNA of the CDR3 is TGTGCCAGCGGAGATGGGAAGACCACAGATACGCAGTATTTT. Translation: CASGDGKTTDTQYF.

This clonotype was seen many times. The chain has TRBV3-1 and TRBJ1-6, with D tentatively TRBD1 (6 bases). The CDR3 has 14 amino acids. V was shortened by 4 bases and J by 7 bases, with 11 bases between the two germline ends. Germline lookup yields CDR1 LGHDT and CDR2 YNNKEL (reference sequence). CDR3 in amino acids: CASSLQGRNSPLHF. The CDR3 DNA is TGTGCCAGCAGCCTGCAGGGGCGGAATTCACCCCTCCACTTT.

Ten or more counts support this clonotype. This CDR3 reads CATPHARTGDGYTF. In DNA form, the CDR3 reads TGTGCCACCCCCCACGCGAGGACAGGGGATGGCTACACCTTC. V usage is TRBV11-1 and J usage is TRBJ1-2; 9 positions agree with TRBD1. The CDR3 extends over 14 amino acids. V lost 10 bases and J lost 6; bases outside the gene matches: 12. The germline CDR1 and CDR2 sequences are SGHAT and FQDESV (reference sequence).

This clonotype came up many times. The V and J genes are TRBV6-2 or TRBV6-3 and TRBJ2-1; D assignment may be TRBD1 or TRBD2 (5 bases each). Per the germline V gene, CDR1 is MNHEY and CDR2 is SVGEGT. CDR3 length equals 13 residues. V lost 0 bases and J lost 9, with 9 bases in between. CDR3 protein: CASSYSIGAEQFF. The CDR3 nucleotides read TGTGCCAGCAGTTACTCGATCGGGGCTGAGCAGTTCTTC.

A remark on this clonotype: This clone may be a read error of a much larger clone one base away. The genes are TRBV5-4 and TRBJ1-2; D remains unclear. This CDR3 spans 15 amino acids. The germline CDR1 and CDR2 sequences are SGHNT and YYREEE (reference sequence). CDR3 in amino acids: CACSLAGRPYYGYTF. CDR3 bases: TGTGCCTGCAGCTTGGCGGGCAGGCCTTACTATGGCTACACCTTC.

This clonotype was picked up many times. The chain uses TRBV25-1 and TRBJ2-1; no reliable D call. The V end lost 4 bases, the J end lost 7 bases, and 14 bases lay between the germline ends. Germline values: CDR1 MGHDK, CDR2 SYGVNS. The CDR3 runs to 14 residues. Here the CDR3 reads CASSVPGLSNEQFF. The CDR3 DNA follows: TGTGCCAGCAGTGTCCCTGGCTTGTCGAATGAGCAGTTCTTC.

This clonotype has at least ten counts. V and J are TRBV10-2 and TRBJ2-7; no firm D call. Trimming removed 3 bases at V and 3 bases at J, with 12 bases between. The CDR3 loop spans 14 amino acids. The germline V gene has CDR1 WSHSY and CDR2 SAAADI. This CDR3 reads CASSDTGAHYEQYF. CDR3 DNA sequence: TGCGCCAGCAGTGACACTGGTGCCCACTACGAGCAGTACTTC.

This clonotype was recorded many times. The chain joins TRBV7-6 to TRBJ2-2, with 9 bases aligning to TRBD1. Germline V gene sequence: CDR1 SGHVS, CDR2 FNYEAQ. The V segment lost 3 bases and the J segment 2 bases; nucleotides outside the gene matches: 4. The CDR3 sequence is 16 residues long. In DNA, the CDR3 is TGTGCCAGCAGCTTTACAGGGGGCGTTAACACCGGGGAGCTGTTTTTT. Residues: CASSFTGGVNTGELFF.

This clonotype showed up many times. CDR3 coding DNA: TGTGCCAGCACCCCCACGATGACAGGGCCTCTCTACGAGCAGTACTTC. It encodes CASTPTMTGPLYEQYF. The chain links TRBV27 to TRBJ2-7; TRBD1 matches 7 bases. V lost 7 bases and J lost 3; bases outside the gene matches: 15. Germline lookup yields CDR1 MNHEY and CDR2 SMNVEV (reference sequence). This CDR3 region has 16 residues.

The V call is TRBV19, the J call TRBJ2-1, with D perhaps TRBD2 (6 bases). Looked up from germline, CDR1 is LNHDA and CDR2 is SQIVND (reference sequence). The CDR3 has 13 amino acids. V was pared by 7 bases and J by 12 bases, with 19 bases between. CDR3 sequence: CASTPKAGLRQFF. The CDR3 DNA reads TGTGCCAGTACCCCAAAGGCGGGGCTTAGGCAGTTCTTC. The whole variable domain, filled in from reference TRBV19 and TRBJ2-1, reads DGGITQSPKYLFRKEGQNVTLSCEQNLNHDAMYWYRQDPGQGLRLIYYSQIVNDFQKGDIAEGYSVSREKKESFPLTVTSAQKNPTAFYLCASTPKAGLRQFFGPGTRLTVL.

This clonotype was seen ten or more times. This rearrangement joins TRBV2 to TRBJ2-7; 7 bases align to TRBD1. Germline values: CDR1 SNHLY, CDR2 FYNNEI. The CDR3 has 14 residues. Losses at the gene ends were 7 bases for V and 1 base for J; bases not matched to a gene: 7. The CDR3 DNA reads TGTGCCAGCATCAAGGACAGGAGTTCCTACGAGCAGTACTTC. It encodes CASIKDRSSYEQYF.